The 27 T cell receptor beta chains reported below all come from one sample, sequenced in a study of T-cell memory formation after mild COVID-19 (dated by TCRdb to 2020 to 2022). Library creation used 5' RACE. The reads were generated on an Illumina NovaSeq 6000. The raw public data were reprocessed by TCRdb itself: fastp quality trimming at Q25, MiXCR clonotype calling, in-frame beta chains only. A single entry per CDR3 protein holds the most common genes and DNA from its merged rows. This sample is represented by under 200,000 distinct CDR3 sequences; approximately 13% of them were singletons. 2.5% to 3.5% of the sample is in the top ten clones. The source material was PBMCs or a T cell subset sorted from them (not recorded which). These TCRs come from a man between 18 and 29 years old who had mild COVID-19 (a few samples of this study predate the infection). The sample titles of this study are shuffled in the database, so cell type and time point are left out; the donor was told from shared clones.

CDR3 amino acids: CASSATTYQPQHF. The CDR3 DNA follows: TGTGCCAGCAGCGCGACTACCTATCAGCCCCAGCATTTT. The chain recombines TRBV6-2 or TRBV6-3 with TRBJ1-5; D is uncertain. Germline V CDR1 and CDR2: MNHEY, SVGEGT. The CDR3 has 13 amino acids. Trimming left V 6 bases short and J 5 bases short, with 11 bases between.

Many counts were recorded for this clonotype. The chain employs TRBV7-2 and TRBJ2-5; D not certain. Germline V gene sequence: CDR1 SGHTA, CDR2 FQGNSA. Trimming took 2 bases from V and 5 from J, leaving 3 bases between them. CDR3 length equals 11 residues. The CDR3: CASSLTETQYF. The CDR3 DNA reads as TGTGCCAGCAGCTTAACGGAGACCCAGTACTTC. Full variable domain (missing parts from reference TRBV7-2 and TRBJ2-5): GAGVSQSPSNKVTEKGKDVELRCDPISGHTALYWYRQSLGQGLEFLIYFQGNSAPDKSGLPSDRFSAERTGGSVSTLTIQRTQQEDSAVYLCASSLTETQYFGPGTRLLVL.

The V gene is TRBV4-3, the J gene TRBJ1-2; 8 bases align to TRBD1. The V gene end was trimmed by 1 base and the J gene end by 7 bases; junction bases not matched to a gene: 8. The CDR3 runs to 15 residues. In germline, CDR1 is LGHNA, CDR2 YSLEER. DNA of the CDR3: TGCGCCAGCAGCCAAGCTCGGACAGGGCAGAGTGGCTACACCTTC. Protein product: CASSQARTGQSGYTF.

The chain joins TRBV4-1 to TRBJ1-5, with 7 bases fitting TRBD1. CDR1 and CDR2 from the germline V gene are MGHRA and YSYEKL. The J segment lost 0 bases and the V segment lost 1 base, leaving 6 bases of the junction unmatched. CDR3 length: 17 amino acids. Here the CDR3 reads CASSQGAGTDSNQPQHF. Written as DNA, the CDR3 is TGCGCCAGCAGCCAAGGTGCCGGGACAGATAGCAATCAGCCCCAGCATTTT.

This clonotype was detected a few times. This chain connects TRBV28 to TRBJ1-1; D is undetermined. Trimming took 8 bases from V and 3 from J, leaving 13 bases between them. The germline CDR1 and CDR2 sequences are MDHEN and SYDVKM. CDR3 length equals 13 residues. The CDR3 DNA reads TGTGCCAGCTTGAGGGATTTAGACACTGAAGCTTTCTTT. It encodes CASLRDLDTEAFF.

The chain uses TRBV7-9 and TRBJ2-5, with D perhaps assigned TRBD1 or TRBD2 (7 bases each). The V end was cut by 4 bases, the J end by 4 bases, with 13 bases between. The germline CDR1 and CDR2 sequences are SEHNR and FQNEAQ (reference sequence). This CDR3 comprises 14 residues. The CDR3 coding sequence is TGTGCCAGCAGCTCGGCAGGGGGGGGAGAGACCCAGTACTTC. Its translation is CASSSAGGGETQYF.

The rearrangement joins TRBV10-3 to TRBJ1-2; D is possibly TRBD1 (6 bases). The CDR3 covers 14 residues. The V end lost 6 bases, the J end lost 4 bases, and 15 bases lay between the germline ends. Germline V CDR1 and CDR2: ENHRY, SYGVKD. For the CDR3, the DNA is TGTGCCATCAGAAACAGGGAGCACGGCTATGGCTACACCTTC. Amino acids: CAIRNREHGYGYTF.

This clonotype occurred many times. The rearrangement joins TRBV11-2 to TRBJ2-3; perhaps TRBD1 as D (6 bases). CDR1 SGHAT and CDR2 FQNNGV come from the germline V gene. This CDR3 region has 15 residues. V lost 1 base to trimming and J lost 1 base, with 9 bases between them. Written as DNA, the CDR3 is TGTGCCAGCAGCTTAGGGGGGACACGCACAGATACGCAGTATTTT. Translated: CASSLGGTRTDTQYF. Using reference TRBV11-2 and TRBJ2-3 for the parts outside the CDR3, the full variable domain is EAGVAQSPRYKIIEKRQSVAFWCNPISGHATLYWYQQILGQGPKLLIQFQNNGVVDDSQLPKDRFSAERLKGVDSTLKIQPAKLEDSAVYLCASSLGGTRTDTQYFGPGTRLTVL.

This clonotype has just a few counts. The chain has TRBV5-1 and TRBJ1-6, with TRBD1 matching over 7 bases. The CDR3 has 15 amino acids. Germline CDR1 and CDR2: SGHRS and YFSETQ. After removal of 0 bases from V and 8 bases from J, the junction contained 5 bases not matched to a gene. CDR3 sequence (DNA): TGCGCCAGCAGCTTGGCGAGCAGGGGGGATTCACCCCTCCACTTT. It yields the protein CASSLASRGDSPLHF.

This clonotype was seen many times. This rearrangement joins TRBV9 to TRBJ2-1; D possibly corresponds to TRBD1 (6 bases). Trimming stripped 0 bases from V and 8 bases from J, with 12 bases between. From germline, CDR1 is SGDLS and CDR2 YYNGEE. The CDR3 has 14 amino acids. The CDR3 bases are TGTGCCAGCAGCGTAGCCCCAGGGGTGGATGAGCAGTTCTTC. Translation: CASSVAPGVDEQFF.

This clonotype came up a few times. The CDR3 here is CASSLAGCDIQYF. CDR3 DNA: TGTGCCAGCAGCCTAGCGGGGTGTGACATTCAGTACTTC. The chain links TRBV3-1 to TRBJ2-4; 8 nucleotides match TRBD2. Germline CDR1 reads LGHDT; CDR2 reads YNNKEL (reference sequence). CDR3 size: 13 residues. J lost 8 bases, V lost 4 bases, and 4 bases had no gene match.

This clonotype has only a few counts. This chain's CDR3 is CSARGGAGGASGYTF. DNA of the CDR3: TGCAGTGCTAGAGGCGGGGCAGGGGGCGCAAGCGGCTACACCTTC. The J gene is TRBJ1-2, the V gene TRBV20-1; 8 nucleotides line up with TRBD1. Germline CDR1 is DFQATT and CDR2 is SNEGSKA (reference sequence). The CDR3 totals 15 residues. V lost 1 base, J lost 8 bases, and 12 bases stayed unmatched.

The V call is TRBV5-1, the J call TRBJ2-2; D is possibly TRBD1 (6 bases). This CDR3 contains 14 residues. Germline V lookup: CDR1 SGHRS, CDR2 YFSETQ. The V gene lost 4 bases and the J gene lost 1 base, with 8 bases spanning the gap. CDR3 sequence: CASSKGQNTGELFF. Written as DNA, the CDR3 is TGCGCCAGCAGCAAGGGACAGAACACCGGGGAGCTGTTTTTT. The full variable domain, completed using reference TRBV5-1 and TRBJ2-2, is KAGVTQTPRYLIKTRGQQVTLSCSPISGHRSVSWYQQTPGQGLQFLFEYFSETQRNKGNFPGRFSGRQFSNSRSEMNVSTLELGDSALYLCASSKGQNTGELFFGEGSRLTVL.

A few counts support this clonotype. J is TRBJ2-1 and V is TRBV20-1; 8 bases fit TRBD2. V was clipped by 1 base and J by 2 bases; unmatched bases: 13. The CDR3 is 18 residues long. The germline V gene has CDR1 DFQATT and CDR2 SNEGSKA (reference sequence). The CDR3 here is CSARVHPLERGTYNEQFF. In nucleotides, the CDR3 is TGCAGTGCTAGAGTCCACCCGCTGGAGCGGGGGACCTACAATGAGCAGTTCTTC.

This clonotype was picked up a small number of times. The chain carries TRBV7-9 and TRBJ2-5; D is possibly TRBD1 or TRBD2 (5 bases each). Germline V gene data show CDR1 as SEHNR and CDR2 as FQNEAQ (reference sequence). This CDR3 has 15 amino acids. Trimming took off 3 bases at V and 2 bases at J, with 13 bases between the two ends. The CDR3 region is CASSFWGLAQETQYF. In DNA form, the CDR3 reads TGTGCCAGCAGCTTCTGGGGCCTAGCTCAAGAGACCCAGTACTTC.

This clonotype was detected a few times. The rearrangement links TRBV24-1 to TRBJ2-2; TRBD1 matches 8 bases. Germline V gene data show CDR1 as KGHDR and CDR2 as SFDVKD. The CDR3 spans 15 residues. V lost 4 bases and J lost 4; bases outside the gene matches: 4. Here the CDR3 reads CATSDPTGGTGELFF. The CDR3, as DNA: TGTGCCACCAGTGACCCCACAGGGGGCACCGGGGAGCTGTTTTTT.

The CDR3 region is CASSPSGGLNQPQHF. In nucleotides, the CDR3 is TGTGCCAGCAGCCCCAGCGGAGGGCTCAATCAGCCCCAGCATTTT. The chain combines TRBV7-2 with TRBJ1-5; D uncertain. CDR3 length: 15 residues. Germline V gene data show CDR1 as SGHTA and CDR2 as FQGNSA. V was clipped by 5 bases and J by 3 bases, with 14 bases between them.

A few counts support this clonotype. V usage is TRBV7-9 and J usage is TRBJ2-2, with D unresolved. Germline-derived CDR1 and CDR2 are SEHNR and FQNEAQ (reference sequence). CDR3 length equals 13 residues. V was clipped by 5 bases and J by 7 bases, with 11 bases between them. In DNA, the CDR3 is TGTGCCAGCAGCCCCGGGTTGGTCGGGGAGCTGTTTTTT. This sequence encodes CASSPGLVGELFF.

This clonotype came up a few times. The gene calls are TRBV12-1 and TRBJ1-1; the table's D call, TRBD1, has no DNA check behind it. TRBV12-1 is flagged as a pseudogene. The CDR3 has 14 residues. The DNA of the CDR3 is TGTGCCAGCAGCGGCGGGGGACACTACACTGAAGCTTTCTTT. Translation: CASSGGGHYTEAFF.

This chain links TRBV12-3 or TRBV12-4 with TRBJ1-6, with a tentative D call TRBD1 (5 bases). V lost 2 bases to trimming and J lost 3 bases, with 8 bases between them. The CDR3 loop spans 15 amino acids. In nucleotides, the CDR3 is TGTGCCAGCAGTTTAAGTGACAGCTATAATTCACCCCTCCACTTT. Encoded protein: CASSLSDSYNSPLHF.

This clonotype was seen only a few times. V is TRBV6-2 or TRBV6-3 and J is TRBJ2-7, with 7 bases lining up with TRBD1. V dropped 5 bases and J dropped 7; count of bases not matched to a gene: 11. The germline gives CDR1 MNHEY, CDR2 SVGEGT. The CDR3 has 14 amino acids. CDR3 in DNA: TGTGCCAGCAGTGGAAACAGGGGAAGGGTTGAGCAGTACGTC. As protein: CASSGNRGRVEQYV.

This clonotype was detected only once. The CDR3 is CASSYRAGKYSGANVLTF. Here the CDR3 DNA reads TGTGCCAGCAGTTATCGGGCAGGGAAATACTCTGGGGCCAACGTCCTGACTTTC. The rearrangement links TRBV6-5 to TRBJ2-6; the D gene is possibly TRBD1 (5 bases). CDR1 MNHEY and CDR2 SVGAGI come from the germline V gene. The ends were cut back, 3 bases at V and 0 bases at J, with 15 bases in the middle. The CDR3 totals 18 residues.

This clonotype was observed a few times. CDR3 DNA: TGTGCCAGCAGTGAAGCAGGGTCAGGTCAGCCCCAGCATTTT. This encodes CASSEAGSGQPQHF. This chain uses TRBV6-1 with TRBJ1-5; no reliable D call. The germline CDR1 and CDR2 sequences are MNHNS and SASEGT. V gave up 0 bases and J gave up 6 bases, with 9 bases separating them. CDR3 length equals 14 residues.

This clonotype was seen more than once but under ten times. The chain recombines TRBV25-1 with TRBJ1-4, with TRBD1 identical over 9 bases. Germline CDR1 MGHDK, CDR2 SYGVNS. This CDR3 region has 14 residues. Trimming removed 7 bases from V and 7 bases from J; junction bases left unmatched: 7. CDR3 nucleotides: TGTGCCAGCACCGGGACAGGGAGGAGTGAAAAACTGTTTTTT. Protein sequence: CASTGTGRSEKLFF.

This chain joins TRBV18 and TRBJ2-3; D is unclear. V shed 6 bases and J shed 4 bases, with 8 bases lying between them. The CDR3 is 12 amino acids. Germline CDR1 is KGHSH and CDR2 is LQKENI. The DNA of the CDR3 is TGTGCCAGCTCGTCCACCCCAGATACGCAGTATTTT. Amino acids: CASSSTPDTQYF.

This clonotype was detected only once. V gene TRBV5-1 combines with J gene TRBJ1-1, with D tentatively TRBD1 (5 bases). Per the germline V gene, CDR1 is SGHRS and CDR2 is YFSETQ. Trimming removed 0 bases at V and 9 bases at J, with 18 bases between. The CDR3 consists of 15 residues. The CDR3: CASSLEVGPRPKAFF. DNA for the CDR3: TGCGCCAGCAGCTTGGAGGTGGGGCCACGACCGAAAGCTTTCTTT. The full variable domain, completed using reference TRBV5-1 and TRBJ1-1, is KAGVTQTPRYLIKTRGQQVTLSCSPISGHRSVSWYQQTPGQGLQFLFEYFSETQRNKGNFPGRFSGRQFSNSRSEMNVSTLELGDSALYLCASSLEVGPRPKAFFGQGTRLTVV.

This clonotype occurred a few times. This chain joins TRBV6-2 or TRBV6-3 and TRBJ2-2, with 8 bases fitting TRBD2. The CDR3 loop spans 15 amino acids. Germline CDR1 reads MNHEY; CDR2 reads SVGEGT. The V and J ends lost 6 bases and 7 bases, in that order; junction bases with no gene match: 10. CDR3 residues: CASSTPGGPVGELFF. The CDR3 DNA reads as TGTGCCAGCAGCACCCCGGGGGGGCCCGTCGGGGAGCTGTTTTTT.